The text below deals with one T cell receptor (beta chain). The target antigen is unknown. This entry is derived from a study of human T cells and chemical hapten exposure. Findings of the study overall: No change in TCRs above 1 in 1000 frequency was produced by DPC sensitization.

A single record per CDR3 protein comes from TCRdb applying MiXCR to the RACE reads. The table shows 82,000 or so distinct CDR3 sequences, with 10% to 15% occurring only once. This CDR3 is 14 amino acids long. Trimming removed 1 base at V and 6 bases at J, with 13 bases between. Germline V CDR1 and CDR2: MDHEN, SYDVKM. The sample's time point: patch test 3, about 24 weeks after DPC sensitization. Treatment noted: therapeutic diphenylcyclopropenone sensitization with weekly scalp DPC. Source: whole blood, taken in connection with sensitization to the hapten diphenylcyclopropenone (DPC). This receptor was identified in a woman aged 45-59 years with alopecia areata. Some clones in this sample may be carry-over from other donors' samples. The chain links TRBV28 to TRBJ2-7; D call uncertain. This CDR3 reads CASSLLKGPTEQYF. The CDR3, as DNA: TGTGCCAGCAGTTTATTGAAAGGGCCCACCGAGCAGTACTTC.